The TCR beta chain described here comes from a study of human T cells and chemical hapten exposure. Study-wide background: The study sensitized with 2% DPC on an approximately 2 cm by approximately 2 cm patch of upper inner arm skin.

Concerning this clonotype: Its antigen is not identified.

A single record per CDR3 protein comes from TCRdb applying MiXCR to the RACE reads. The repertoire consists of 180,000 or so distinct CDR3 sequences, with about 31% occurring once and the leading ten covering about 2.8%. Study findings and constraints: Among TCRs, those above 1 in 1000 frequency were unaffected by DPC sensitization. Patch test score was positively correlated with the counts of TCRs that had expanded at PT1.

The ends were cut back, 2 bases at V and 10 bases at J, with 20 bases in the middle. The CDR3 runs 15 residues. CDR1 and CDR2 (germline): MNHNY, SVGAGI (reference sequence). Time point meaning: pre-sensitization, week 0. The treatment was: therapeutic diphenylcyclopropenone sensitization with weekly scalp DPC. The chain recombines TRBV6-6 with TRBJ1-2; D is possibly TRBD1 (6 bases). The TCR originated in a woman aged 25-40 years with alopecia areata. Some clones in this sample may be carry-over from other donors' samples. The specimen comprised whole blood, sampled in connection with sensitization to the hapten diphenylcyclopropenone (DPC). CDR3 DNA sequence: TGTGCCAGCAGTTACGGGGGCGATTGGGAGCGGGTCTACACCTTC. It yields the protein CASSYGGDWERVYTF.